The clone carrying this T cell receptor beta chain was observed many times. The data belong to a study of response to subunit inactivated influenza vaccine. TCRdb reanalysed the RT-PCR reads using MiXCR and keeps one entry per CDR3 protein. Among around 750,000 distinct CDR3 sequences listed, roughly 20% were seen once. Germline CDR1 is DFQATT and CDR2 is SNEGSKA (reference sequence). V gave up 5 bases and J gave up 4 bases, with 9 bases separating them. This CDR3 has 11 residues. The sample consisted of PBMCs from blood, taken more than 4 days after vaccination. The sequence came from a man in his fifties or sixties who received an inactivated influenza vaccine. The V and J genes are TRBV20-1 and TRBJ2-7; no reliable D call. Here the CDR3 reads CSAPSPYEQYF. CDR3 DNA: TGCAGTGCTCCTTCCCCGTACGAGCAGTACTTC.